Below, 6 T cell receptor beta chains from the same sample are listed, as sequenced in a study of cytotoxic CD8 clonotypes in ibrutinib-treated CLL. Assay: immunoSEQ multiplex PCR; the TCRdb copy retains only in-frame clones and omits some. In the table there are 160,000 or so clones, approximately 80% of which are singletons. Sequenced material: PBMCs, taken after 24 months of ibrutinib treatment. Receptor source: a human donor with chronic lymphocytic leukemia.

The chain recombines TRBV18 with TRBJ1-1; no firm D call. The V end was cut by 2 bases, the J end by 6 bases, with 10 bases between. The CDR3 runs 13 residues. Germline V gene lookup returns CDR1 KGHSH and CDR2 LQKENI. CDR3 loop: CASSPGDEPEAFF. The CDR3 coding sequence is TGTGCCAGCTCACCAGGCGATGAACCTGAAGCTTTCTTT.

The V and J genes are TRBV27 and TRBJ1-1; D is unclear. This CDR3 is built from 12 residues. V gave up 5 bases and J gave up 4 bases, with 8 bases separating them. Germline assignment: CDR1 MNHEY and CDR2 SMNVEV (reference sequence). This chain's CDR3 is CASSPGVTEAFF. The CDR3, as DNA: TGTGCCAGCAGTCCGGGTGTCACTGAAGCTTTCTTT.

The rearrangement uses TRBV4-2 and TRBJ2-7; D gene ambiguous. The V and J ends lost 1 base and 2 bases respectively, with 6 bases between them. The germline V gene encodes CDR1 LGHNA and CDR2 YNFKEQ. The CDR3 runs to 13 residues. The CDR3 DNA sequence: TGTGCCAGCAGCCAAGGTGCCCCCTACGAGCAGTACTTC. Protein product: CASSQGAPYEQYF.

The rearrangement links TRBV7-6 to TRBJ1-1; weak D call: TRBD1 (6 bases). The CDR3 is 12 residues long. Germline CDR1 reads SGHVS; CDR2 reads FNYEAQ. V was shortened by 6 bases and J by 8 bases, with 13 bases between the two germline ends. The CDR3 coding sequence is TGTGCCAGCAGTCTTGTGGGGGCAGAAGCTTTCTTT. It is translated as CASSLVGAEAFF.

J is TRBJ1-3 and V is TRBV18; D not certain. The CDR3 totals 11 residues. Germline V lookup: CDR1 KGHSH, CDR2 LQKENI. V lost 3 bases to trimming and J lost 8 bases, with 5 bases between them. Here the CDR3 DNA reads TGTGCCAGCTCACCGGCGGACACCATATATTTT. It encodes CASSPADTIYF.

The CDR3 protein is CASSQGGALDTQYF. The CDR3 DNA follows: TGCGCCAGCAGCCAGGGTGGTGCACTTGATACGCAGTATTTT. The chain recombines TRBV5-1 with TRBJ2-3; D is possibly TRBD1 (5 bases). There are 14 residues in the CDR3. V shed 4 bases and J shed 6 bases, with 15 bases lying between them. Per germline, CDR1 SGHRS and CDR2 YFSETQ.